The 2 T cell receptor beta chains reported below all come from one sample, sequenced in a study of T cells in Graves' hyperthyroidism and ophthalmopathy. Amplified regions were TCR beta CDR3 sequences from RNA transcripts. With the HTBI primer set, the TCR CDR3 went through a first round of RT-PCR. TCRdb analysed the multiplex PCR reads with MiXCR anew, one entry per CDR3 protein. Of fewer than 450,000 distinct CDR3 sequences listed, roughly 17% are singletons. Specimen: blood. The receptors were gathered from a woman aged 25 to 39 with Graves' hyperthyroidism that later progressed to Graves' ophthalmopathy.

This clonotype appeared many times. The V call is TRBV18, the J call TRBJ2-3; 12 nucleotides line up with TRBD2. V lost 6 bases and J lost 5; bases outside the gene matches: 12. The V gene's germline CDR1 is KGHSH and CDR2 LQKENI. The CDR3 extends over 17 amino acids. The DNA of the CDR3 is TGTGCCAGCTCCCCGGGACTAGCGGGCCCCTCGGGAGATACGCAGTATTTT. It yields the protein CASSPGLAGPSGDTQYF.

This clonotype has at least ten counts. The chain uses TRBV15 and TRBJ2-7; TRBD1 agrees at 8 bases. This CDR3 is built from 14 residues. Germline V gene lookup returns CDR1 LNHNV and CDR2 YYDKDF (reference sequence). V gave up 5 bases and J gave up 0 bases; unmatched junction bases: 3. The CDR3 loop reads CATSFGQGSYEQYF. In DNA, the CDR3 is TGTGCCACCAGCTTCGGACAGGGCTCCTACGAGCAGTACTTC.